This T cell receptor (beta chain) was observed in a study of primary melanoma T cells and metastatic recurrence. Study overall: Tumors were T2–T4 primary melanomas thicker than 1 mm. Findings and limits, study-wide: Independent of thickness, ulceration, mitotic rate and age, T-cell fraction reportedly predicted outcome. T-cell fraction over 20% seemed protective regardless of ulceration or nodes.

To note about this clone: The antigen remains undetermined. Other DNA sequences in the sample encode the same CDR3.

Trimming took off 7 bases at V and 2 bases at J, with 20 bases between the two ends. The CDR3 is made up of 17 amino acids. The germline gives CDR1 MNHGY, CDR2 SAAAGT. Sequencing was performed with immunoSEQ multiplex PCR; in TCRdb, only in-frame clones are kept and a portion is missing. The sample yields under 300 clones, more than 75% seen once. The sequenced material came from melanoma tumor tissue. The V and J genes are TRBV6-8 and TRBJ2-2; D gene ambiguous. This TCR derives from a human donor with melanoma. CDR3 protein: CASTTSLGSSNTGELFF. CDR3 DNA sequence: TGTGCCAGCACTACGTCCCTTGGGTCGAGCAACACCGGGGAGCTGTTTTTT.